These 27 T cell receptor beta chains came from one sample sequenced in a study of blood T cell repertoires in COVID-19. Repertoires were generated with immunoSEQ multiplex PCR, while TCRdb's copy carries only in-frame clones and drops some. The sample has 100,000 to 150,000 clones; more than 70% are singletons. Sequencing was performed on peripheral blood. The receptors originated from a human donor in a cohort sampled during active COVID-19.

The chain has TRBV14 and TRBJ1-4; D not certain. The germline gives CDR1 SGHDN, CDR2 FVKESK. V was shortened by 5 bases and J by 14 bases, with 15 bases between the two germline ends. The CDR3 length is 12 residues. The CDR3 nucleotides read TGTGCCAGCAGCTACCGTCTCGAGAAGCTGTTTTTT. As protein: CASSYRLEKLFF.

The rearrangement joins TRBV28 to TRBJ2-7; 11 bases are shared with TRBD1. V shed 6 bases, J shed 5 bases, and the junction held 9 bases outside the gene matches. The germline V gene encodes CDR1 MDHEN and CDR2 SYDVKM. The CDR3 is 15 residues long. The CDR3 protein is CASSGGTGGANEQYF. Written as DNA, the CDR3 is TGTGCCAGCAGCGGAGGGACAGGGGGGGCGAACGAGCAGTACTTC.

This CDR3 is CASNLAGDTDTQYF. CDR3 in DNA: TGTGCCAGCAATTTAGCGGGAGACACAGATACGCAGTATTTT. The chain carries TRBV2 and TRBJ2-3; 9 bases agree with TRBD2. The CDR3 consists of 14 residues. The junction had 4 bases not matched to a gene; V was cut back by 7 bases and J by 2 bases. Germline V gene lookup returns CDR1 SNHLY and CDR2 FYNNEI.

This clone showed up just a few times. The CDR3: CASSLDGPNYGYTF. In DNA, the CDR3 is TGTGCCAGCAGCTTAGATGGGCCGAACTATGGCTACACCTTC. The chain couples TRBV7-9 to TRBJ1-2; no clear D. The CDR3 totals 14 residues. V was shortened by 1 base and J by 2 bases, with 8 bases between the two germline ends. CDR1 SEHNR and CDR2 FQNEAQ come from the germline V gene (reference sequence). The full variable domain, its missing parts supplied by reference TRBV7-9 and TRBJ1-2, is DTGVSQNPRHKITKRGQNVTFRCDPISEHNRLYWYRQTLGQGPEFLTYFQNEAQLEKSRLLSDRFSAERPKGSFSTLEIQRTEQGDSAMYLCASSLDGPNYGYTFGSGTRLTVV.

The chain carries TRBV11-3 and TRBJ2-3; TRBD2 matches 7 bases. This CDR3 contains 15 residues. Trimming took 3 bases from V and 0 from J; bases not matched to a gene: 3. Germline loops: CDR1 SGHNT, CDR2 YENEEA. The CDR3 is CASSFPGLSTDTQYF. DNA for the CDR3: TGTGCCAGCAGCTTCCCGGGACTAAGCACAGATACGCAGTATTTT.

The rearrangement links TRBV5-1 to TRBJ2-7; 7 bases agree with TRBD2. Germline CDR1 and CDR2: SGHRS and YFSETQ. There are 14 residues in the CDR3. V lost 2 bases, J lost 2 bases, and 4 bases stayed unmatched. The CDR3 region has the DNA TGCGCCAGCAGCTTATCTAGCGGAACCTACGAGCAGTACTTC. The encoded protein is CASSLSSGTYEQYF.

In DNA, the CDR3 is TGTGCCAGCAGCCACAGGGGGAAGAAAGCTTTCTTT. This gives the protein CASSHRGKKAFF. This rearrangement joins TRBV11-2 to TRBJ1-1; 8 bases fit TRBD1. V lost 5 bases, J lost 9 bases, and 5 bases stayed unmatched. From germline, CDR1 is SGHAT and CDR2 FQNNGV. This CDR3 spans 12 amino acids.

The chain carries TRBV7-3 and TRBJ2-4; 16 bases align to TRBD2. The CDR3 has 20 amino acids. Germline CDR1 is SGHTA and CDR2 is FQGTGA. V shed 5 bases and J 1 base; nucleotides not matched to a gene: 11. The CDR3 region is CASSPQSGTSGRAAKNIQYF. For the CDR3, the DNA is TGTGCCAGCAGCCCTCAATCCGGGACTAGCGGGAGGGCCGCCAAAAACATTCAGTACTTC.

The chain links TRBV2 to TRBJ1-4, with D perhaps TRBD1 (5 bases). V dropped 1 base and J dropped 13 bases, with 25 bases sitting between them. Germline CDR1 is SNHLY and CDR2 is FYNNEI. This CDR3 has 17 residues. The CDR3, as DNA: TGTGCCAGCAGTGAAGACATATTATCGGGCCACTCGGGGGGACTGTTTTTT. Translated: CASSEDILSGHSGGLFF.

The CDR3 bases are TGTGCCAGCAACGACCACGGGGTTGGCGGGGCCAACGTCCTGACTTTC. It is translated as CASNDHGVGGANVLTF. The chain combines TRBV27 with TRBJ2-6, with D perhaps matching TRBD2 (5 bases). V lost 7 bases, J lost 4 bases, and 17 bases lay in between. The length of the CDR3 is 16 residues. Germline lookup yields CDR1 MNHEY and CDR2 SMNVEV (reference sequence).

The CDR3 spells CASRGTGRTIYF. In nucleotides, the CDR3 is TGTGCCAGCAGGGGGACTGGTCGAACCATATATTTT. The V call is TRBV2, the J call TRBJ1-3; D perhaps matches TRBD1 (5 bases). The CDR3 is 12 residues long. Trimming removed 6 bases at V and 10 bases at J, with 13 bases between. Germline lookup yields CDR1 SNHLY and CDR2 FYNNEI.

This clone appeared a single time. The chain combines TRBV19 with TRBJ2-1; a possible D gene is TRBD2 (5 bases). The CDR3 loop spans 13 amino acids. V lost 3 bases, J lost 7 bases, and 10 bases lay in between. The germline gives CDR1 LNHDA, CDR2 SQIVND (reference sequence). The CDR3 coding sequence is TGTGCCAGTAGTATGGTGAGCGGAAATGAGCAGTTCTTC. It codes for CASSMVSGNEQFF.

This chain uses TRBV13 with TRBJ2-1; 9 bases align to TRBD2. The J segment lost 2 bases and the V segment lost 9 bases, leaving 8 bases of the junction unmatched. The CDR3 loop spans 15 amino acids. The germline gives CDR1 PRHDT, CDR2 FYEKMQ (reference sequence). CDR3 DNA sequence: TGTGCCAGTAAACTGACTAGCGGACCCTACAATGAGCAGTTCTTC. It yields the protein CASKLTSGPYNEQFF.

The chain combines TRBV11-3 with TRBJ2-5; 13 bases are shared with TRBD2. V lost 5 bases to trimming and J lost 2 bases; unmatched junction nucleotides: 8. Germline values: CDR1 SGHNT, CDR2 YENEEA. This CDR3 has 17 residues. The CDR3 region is CASSTGLAGVGQETQYF. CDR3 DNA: TGTGCCAGCAGCACAGGACTAGCGGGAGTGGGTCAAGAGACCCAGTACTTC.

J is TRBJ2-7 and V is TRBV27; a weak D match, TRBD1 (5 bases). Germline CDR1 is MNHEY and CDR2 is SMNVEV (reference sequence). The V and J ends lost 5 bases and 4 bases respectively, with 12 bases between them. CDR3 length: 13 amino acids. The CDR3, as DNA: TGTGCCAGCAGTCGCCAGGGTATTTACGAGCAGTACTTC. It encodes CASSRQGIYEQYF.

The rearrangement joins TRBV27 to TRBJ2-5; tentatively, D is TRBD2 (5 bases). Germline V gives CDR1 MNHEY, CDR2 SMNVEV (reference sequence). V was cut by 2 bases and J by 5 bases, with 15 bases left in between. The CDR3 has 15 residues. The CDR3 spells CASSLAEGKSETQYF. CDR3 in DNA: TGTGCCAGCAGTTTAGCCGAGGGCAAGAGTGAGACCCAGTACTTC.

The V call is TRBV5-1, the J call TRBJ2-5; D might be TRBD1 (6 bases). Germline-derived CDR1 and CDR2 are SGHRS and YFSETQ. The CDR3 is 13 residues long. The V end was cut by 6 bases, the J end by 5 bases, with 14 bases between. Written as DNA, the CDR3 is TGCGCCAGCAACACAGGGAGACGCGAGACCCAGTACTTC. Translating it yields CASNTGRRETQYF.

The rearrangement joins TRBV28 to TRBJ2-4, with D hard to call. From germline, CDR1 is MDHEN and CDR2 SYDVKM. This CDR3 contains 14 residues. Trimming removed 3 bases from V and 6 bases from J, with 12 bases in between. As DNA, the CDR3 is TGTGCCAGCAGTTTGTACGGGTCTCGAAACATTCAGTACTTC. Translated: CASSLYGSRNIQYF.

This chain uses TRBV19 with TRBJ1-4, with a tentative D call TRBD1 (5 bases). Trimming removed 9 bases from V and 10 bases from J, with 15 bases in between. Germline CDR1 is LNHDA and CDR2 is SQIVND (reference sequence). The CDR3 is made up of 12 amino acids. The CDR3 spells CASTSGAGKLFF. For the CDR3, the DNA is TGTGCCAGCACCAGCGGGGCAGGAAAACTGTTTTTT. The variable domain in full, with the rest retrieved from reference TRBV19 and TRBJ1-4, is DGGITQSPKYLFRKEGQNVTLSCEQNLNHDAMYWYRQDPGQGLRLIYYSQIVNDFQKGDIAEGYSVSREKKESFPLTVTSAQKNPTAFYLCASTSGAGKLFFGSGTQLSVL.

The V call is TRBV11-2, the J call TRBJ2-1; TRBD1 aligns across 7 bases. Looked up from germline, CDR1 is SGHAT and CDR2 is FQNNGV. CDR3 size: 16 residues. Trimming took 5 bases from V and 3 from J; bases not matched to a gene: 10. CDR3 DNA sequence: TGTGCCAGCAGCAAGTTATCGGGACAGAGCTACAATGAGCAGTTCTTC. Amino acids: CASSKLSGQSYNEQFF.

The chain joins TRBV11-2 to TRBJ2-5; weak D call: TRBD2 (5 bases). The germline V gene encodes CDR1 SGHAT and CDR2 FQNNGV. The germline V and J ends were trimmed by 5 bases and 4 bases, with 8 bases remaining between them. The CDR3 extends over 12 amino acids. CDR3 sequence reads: CASSVGGETQYF. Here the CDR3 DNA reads TGTGCCAGCAGCGTAGGAGGAGAGACCCAGTACTTC.

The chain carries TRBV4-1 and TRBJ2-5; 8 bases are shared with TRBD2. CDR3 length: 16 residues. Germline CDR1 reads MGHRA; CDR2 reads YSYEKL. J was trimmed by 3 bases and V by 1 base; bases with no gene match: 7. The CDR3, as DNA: TGCGCCAGCAGCCAAGTGGGGTTAGCGGGAAAAGAGACCCAGTACTTC. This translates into CASSQVGLAGKETQYF.

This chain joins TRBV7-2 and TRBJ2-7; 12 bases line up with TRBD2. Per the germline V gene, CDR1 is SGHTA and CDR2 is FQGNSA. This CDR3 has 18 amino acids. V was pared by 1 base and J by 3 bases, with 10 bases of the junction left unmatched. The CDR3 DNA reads TGTGCCAGCAGCTTAGGGGGACTAGCGGGCCCGAGGGGCTACGAGCAGTACTTC. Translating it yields CASSLGGLAGPRGYEQYF.

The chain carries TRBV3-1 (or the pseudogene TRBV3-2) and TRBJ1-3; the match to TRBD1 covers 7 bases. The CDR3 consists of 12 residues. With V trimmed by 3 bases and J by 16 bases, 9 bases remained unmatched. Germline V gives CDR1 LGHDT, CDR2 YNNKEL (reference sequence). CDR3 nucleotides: TGTGCCAGCAGCCAGAGGCCCGGGACAGTTTATTTT. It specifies CASSQRPGTVYF.

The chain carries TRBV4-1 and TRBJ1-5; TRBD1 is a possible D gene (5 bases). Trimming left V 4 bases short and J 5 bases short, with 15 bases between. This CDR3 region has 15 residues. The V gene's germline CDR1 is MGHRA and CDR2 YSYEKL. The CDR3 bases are TGCGCCAGCAGCCCCCGGGGGGGTCCCGATCAGCCCCAGCATTTT. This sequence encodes CASSPRGGPDQPQHF.

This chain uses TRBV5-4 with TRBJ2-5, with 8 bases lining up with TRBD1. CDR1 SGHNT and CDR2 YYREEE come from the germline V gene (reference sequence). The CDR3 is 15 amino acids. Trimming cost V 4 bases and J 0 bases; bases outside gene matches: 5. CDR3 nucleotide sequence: TGTGCCAGCAGCCGACAGGGGATAGACCAAGAGACCCAGTACTTC. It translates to CASSRQGIDQETQYF.

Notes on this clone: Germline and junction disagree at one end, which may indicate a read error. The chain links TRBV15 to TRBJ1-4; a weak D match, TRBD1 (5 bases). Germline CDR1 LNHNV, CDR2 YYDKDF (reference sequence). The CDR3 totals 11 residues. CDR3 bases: TGTGCCACCAGCAGAGATGCGGGACGGGAATTT. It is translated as CATSRDAGREF.